Below are 10 T cell receptor beta chains sequenced from a single sample in a study of blood T cells in healthy people across ages. With a J-beta primer mix and a sample-barcoded 5' primer, a second PCR ran 7 to 11 cycles. TCRdb reprocessed the 5' RACE reads via MiXCR and lists one record per CDR3 protein. This sample carries about 1.4 million distinct CDR3 sequences, around 59% of them seen once, and the ten largest clones take 5% to 7%. Sequencing was performed on blood. The receptors originated from a man younger than 35 in good health.

This rearrangement joins TRBV6-5 to TRBJ2-6; possibly TRBD2 for D (5 bases). The germline V and J ends were trimmed by 2 bases and 0 bases, with 8 bases remaining between them. CDR3 size: 16 residues. The germline V gene has CDR1 MNHEY and CDR2 SVGAGI. CDR3 region: CASSYRRGSGANVLTF. CDR3 bases: TGTGCCAGCAGTTACCGACGGGGCTCTGGGGCCAACGTCCTGACTTTC.

J is TRBJ2-7 and V is TRBV12-3 or TRBV12-4; 7 bases are a match to TRBD2. V dropped 6 bases and J dropped 3; count of bases not matched to a gene: 5. This CDR3 is built from 13 residues. CDR3 DNA: TGTGCCAGCAGCTGCAGGGAGGGCTACGAGCAGTACTTC. This sequence encodes CASSCREGYEQYF.

The chain recombines TRBV14 with TRBJ2-2, with D unclear. The CDR3 is made up of 15 amino acids. The germline V gene encodes CDR1 SGHDN and CDR2 FVKESK. V lost 2 bases to trimming and J lost 4 bases, with 11 bases between them. CDR3 loop: CASSQTTTPTGELFF. DNA for the CDR3: TGTGCCAGCAGCCAAACTACGACACCCACCGGGGAGCTGTTTTTT.

V is TRBV15 and J is TRBJ2-5, with D tentatively TRBD2 (5 bases). The J call is doubtful: the DNA matches TRBJ2-7 better. CDR3 length: 15 amino acids. From germline, CDR1 is LNHNV and CDR2 YYDKDF (reference sequence). CDR3 amino acids: CATSRDLATRNEQYF. The CDR3 DNA is TGTGCCACCAGCAGAGATCTGGCCACTAGAAACGAGCAGTACTTC.

The chain uses TRBV10-3 and TRBJ2-1, with 7 bases identical to TRBD1. The CDR3 covers 10 residues. CDR1 is ENHRY, CDR2 SYGVKD, per germline. J lost 8 bases, V lost 11 bases, and 3 bases had no gene match. The CDR3 DNA reads as TGTGCCGGTGGACAGGATGAGCAGTTCTTC. Translating gives CAGGQDEQFF.

This chain connects TRBV20-1 to TRBJ2-5; 8 positions match TRBD1. The CDR3 contains 14 residues. The J segment lost 8 bases and the V segment lost 6 bases, leaving 14 bases of the junction unmatched. Germline V lookup: CDR1 DFQATT, CDR2 SNEGSKA (reference sequence). DNA for the CDR3: TGCAGTGCACTGACAGGGGCCGGGATACGCACCCAGTACTTC. Protein product: CSALTGAGIRTQYF.

This clonotype was observed a few times. As DNA, the CDR3 is TGCAGCGTTGTAGGGTTGACTAGCGGGGAGACCCAGTACTTC. This gives the protein CSVVGLTSGETQYF. The chain is built from TRBV29-1 and TRBJ2-5, with TRBD2 matching over 10 bases. This CDR3 region has 14 residues. With V trimmed by 4 bases and J by 5 bases, 7 bases remained unmatched. The germline CDR1 and CDR2 sequences are SQVTM and ANQGSEA.

This clonotype was recorded a few times. V usage is TRBV27 and J usage is TRBJ2-7; possibly TRBD2 for D (5 bases). CDR3 length equals 12 residues. The V gene's germline CDR1 is MNHEY and CDR2 SMNVEV (reference sequence). Trimming pared 4 bases from V and 5 bases from J, leaving 9 bases between. The CDR3 loop reads CASSSRGNEQYF. CDR3 in DNA: TGTGCCAGCAGTTCAAGAGGGAACGAGCAGTACTTC.

The CDR3 spells CASSIHRGRQPQHF. The CDR3 coding sequence is TGTGCCAGCAGCATACACAGGGGACGTCAGCCCCAGCATTTT. The rearrangement links TRBV21-1 to TRBJ1-5; no check of the table's D call, TRBD1, against the DNA was made. TRBV21-1 has pseudogene status. The CDR3 sequence is 14 residues long.

This clonotype showed up just a few times. The CDR3 spells CSSRTNTGELFF. CDR3 DNA: TGCAGTAGCAGAACGAACACCGGGGAGCTGTTTTTT. The V and J genes are TRBV29-1 and TRBJ2-2; D is uncertain. Germline V gene lookup returns CDR1 SQVTM and CDR2 ANQGSEA. The CDR3 consists of 12 residues.